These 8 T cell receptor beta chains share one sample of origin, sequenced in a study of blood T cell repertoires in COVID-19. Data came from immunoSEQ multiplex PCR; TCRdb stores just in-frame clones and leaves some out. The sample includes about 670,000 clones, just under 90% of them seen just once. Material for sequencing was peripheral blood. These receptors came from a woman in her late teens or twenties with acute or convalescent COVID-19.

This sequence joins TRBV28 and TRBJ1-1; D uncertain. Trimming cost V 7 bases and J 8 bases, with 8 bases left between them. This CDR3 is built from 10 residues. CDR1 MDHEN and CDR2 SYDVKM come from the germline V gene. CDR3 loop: CASKALEAFF. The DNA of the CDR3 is TGTGCCAGCAAAGCCCTCGAAGCTTTCTTT.

This CDR3 reads CASSMNQVTSGNTIYF. CDR3 in DNA: TGTGCCAGCAGCATGAACCAGGTTACCTCTGGAAACACCATATATTTT. The chain joins TRBV3-1 (or the pseudogene TRBV3-2) to TRBJ1-3, with D unclear. The CDR3 has 16 residues. Trimming took 5 bases from V and 0 from J, leaving 14 bases between them. Per germline, CDR1 LGHDT and CDR2 YNNKEL (reference sequence).

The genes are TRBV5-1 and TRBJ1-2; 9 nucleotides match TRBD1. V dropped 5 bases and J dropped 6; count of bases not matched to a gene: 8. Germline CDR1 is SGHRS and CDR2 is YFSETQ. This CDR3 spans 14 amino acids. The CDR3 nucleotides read TGCGCCAGCAGGGGAGCCGGGACAGGGAATGGCTACACCTTC. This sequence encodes CASRGAGTGNGYTF.

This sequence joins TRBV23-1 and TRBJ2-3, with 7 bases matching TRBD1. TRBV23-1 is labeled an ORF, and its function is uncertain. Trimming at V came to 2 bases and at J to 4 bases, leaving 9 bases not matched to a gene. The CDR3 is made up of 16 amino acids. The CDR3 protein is CASSQGTDHPPDTQYF. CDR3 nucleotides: TGCGCCAGCAGTCAAGGGACAGACCATCCCCCAGATACGCAGTATTTT.

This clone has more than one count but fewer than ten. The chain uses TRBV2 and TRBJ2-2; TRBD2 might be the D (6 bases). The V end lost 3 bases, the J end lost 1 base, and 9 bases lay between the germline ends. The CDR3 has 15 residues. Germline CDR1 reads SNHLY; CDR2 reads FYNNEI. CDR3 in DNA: TGTGCCAGCAGTGAGCTGCGGGGGAACACCGGGGAGCTGTTTTTT. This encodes CASSELRGNTGELFF.

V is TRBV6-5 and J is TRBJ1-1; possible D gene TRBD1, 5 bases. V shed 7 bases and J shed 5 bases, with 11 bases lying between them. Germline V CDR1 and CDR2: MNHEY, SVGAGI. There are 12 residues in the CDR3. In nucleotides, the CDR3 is TGTGCCAGCACTGGGGGGGGGACTGAAGCTTTCTTT. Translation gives CASTGGGTEAFF.

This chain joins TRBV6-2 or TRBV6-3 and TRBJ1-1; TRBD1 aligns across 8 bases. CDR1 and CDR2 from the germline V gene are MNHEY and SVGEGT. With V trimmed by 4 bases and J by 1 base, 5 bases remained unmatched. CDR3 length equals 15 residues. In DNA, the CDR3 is TGTGCCAGCAGTTTCCGACAGGGGCGGAACACTGAAGCTTTCTTT. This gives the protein CASSFRQGRNTEAFF.

This CDR3 reads CASSSLTGGSFF. In nucleotides, the CDR3 is TGTGCCAGCAGCTCACTGACAGGGGGCTCTTTCTTT. The rearrangement uses TRBV7-2 and TRBJ1-1; the match to TRBD1 covers 10 bases. The length of the CDR3 is 12 residues. J gave up 12 bases and V 4 bases, and 5 bases lay outside the gene matches. CDR1 SGHTA and CDR2 FQGNSA come from the germline V gene.